This T cell receptor beta chain was sequenced in a study of blood T cell repertoires in COVID-19. This clone has only a few counts. Germline CDR1 is SGHRS and CDR2 is YFSETQ. CDR3 length: 16 residues. The V and J ends lost 4 bases and 5 bases, in that order; junction bases with no gene match: 11. Authors' methods: Reference gene primer amplification gave estimated nucleated cell counts. This table comes from immunoSEQ multiplex PCR, and its TCRdb copy is limited to in-frame clones, with some not included. That table is the source of V, J and clone size, and D and trimming were worked out from the DNA. The top ten hold around 5.7% of the sample, which has roughly 49,000 clones, approximately 82% seen once.

V usage is TRBV5-1 and J usage is TRBJ1-1, with TRBD1 matching 10 bases. The sequence was collected from a woman of 80 years or more with acute or convalescent COVID-19. Sequencing was done on a sample of peripheral blood. In nucleotides, the CDR3 is TGCGCCAGCAGCGCAAGACAGGGGGCGATAAGAACTGAAGCTTTCTTT. This translates into CASSARQGAIRTEAFF.